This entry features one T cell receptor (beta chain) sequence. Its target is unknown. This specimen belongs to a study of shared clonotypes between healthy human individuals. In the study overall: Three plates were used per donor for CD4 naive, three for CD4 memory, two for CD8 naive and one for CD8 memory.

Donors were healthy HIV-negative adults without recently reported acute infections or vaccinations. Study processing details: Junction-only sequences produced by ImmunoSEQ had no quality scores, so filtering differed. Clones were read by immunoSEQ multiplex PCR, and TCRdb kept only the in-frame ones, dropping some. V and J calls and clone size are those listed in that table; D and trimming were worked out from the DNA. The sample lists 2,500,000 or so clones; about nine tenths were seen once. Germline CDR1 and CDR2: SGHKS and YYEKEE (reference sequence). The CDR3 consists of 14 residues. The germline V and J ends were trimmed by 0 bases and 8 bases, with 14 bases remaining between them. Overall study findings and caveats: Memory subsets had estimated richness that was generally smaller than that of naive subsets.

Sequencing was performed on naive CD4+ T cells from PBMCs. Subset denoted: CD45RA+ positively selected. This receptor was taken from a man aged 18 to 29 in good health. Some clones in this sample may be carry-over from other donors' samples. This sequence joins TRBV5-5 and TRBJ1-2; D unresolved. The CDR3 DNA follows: TGTGCCAGCAGCTTGGGGGGTATACACCTCGGCTACACCTTC. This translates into CASSLGGIHLGYTF.